Listed below are T cell receptor beta chains from one sample, sequenced in a study of long-term antiretroviral therapy in people with HIV. TCRdb keeps only in-frame clones here, not all; method: immunoSEQ multiplex PCR. The data contain tens of thousands of clones, 75% to 90% of them seen just once; the ten biggest clones take up about 15%. The sample here was unsorted PBMCs, taken around 4.1 years after starting antiretroviral therapy. The source is a man aged 30 to 39 with HIV. The CDR3 runs from the conserved cysteine through the conserved F or W. The order of the fields is J gene, V gene, CDR3 protein.

J: TRBJ1-6; V: TRBV10-3; CDR3: CAISADRRPSYNSPLHF
J: TRBJ2-7; V: TRBV2; CDR3: CASSRTGSSYEQYF
J: TRBJ1-2; V: TRBV7-3; CDR3: CASSALGDPREGYTF
J: TRBJ2-3; V: TRBV7-3; CDR3: CASSPLGGADTDTQYF
J: TRBJ1-5; V: TRBV2; CDR3: CASTPGNNDQPQHF
J: TRBJ1-1; V: TRBV28; CDR3: CASYFDGNTEAFF
J: TRBJ2-5; V: TRBV18; CDR3: CASSLIQGGETQYF
J: TRBJ1-1; V: TRBV5-1; CDR3: CASSPGDKNTEAFF
J: TRBJ1-2; V: TRBV2; CDR3: CARENDRGYGYTF
J: TRBJ1-5; V: TRBV5-4; CDR3: CASSLDRANQPQHF
J: TRBJ2-7; V: TRBV1; CDR3: CTSFPGLNLYEQYF
J: TRBJ2-1; V: TRBV7-9; CDR3: CASSLDRTYNEQFF
J: TRBJ2-1; V: TRBV9; CDR3: CASSVDGRADNEQFF
J: TRBJ1-3; V: TRBV4-1; CDR3: CASSQITGISGNTIYF
J: TRBJ1-2; V: TRBV4-1; CDR3: CASSQEGGQGHGYTF
J: TRBJ2-3; V: TRBV5-1; CDR3: CASSLDGTGGSSFPTDTQYF
J: TRBJ1-1; V: TRBV7-9; CDR3: CASTDQRTVNTEAFF
J: TRBJ2-2; V: TRBV2; CDR3: CASSRLAGPNTGELFF
J: TRBJ1-4; V: TRBV28; CDR3: CASSKPAGPGVATNEKLFF
J: TRBJ1-5; V: TRBV19; CDR3: CATRTGGGYQPQHF
J: TRBJ2-5; V: TRBV6-1; CDR3: CASSEWKTQYF
J: TRBJ2-1; V: TRBV5-4; CDR3: CASSPSGNTYNEQFF
J: TRBJ1-2; V: TRBV5-5; CDR3: CASSFPGGGEKGYTF
J: TRBJ1-2; V: TRBV29-1; CDR3: CSVPGRKTLYGYTF